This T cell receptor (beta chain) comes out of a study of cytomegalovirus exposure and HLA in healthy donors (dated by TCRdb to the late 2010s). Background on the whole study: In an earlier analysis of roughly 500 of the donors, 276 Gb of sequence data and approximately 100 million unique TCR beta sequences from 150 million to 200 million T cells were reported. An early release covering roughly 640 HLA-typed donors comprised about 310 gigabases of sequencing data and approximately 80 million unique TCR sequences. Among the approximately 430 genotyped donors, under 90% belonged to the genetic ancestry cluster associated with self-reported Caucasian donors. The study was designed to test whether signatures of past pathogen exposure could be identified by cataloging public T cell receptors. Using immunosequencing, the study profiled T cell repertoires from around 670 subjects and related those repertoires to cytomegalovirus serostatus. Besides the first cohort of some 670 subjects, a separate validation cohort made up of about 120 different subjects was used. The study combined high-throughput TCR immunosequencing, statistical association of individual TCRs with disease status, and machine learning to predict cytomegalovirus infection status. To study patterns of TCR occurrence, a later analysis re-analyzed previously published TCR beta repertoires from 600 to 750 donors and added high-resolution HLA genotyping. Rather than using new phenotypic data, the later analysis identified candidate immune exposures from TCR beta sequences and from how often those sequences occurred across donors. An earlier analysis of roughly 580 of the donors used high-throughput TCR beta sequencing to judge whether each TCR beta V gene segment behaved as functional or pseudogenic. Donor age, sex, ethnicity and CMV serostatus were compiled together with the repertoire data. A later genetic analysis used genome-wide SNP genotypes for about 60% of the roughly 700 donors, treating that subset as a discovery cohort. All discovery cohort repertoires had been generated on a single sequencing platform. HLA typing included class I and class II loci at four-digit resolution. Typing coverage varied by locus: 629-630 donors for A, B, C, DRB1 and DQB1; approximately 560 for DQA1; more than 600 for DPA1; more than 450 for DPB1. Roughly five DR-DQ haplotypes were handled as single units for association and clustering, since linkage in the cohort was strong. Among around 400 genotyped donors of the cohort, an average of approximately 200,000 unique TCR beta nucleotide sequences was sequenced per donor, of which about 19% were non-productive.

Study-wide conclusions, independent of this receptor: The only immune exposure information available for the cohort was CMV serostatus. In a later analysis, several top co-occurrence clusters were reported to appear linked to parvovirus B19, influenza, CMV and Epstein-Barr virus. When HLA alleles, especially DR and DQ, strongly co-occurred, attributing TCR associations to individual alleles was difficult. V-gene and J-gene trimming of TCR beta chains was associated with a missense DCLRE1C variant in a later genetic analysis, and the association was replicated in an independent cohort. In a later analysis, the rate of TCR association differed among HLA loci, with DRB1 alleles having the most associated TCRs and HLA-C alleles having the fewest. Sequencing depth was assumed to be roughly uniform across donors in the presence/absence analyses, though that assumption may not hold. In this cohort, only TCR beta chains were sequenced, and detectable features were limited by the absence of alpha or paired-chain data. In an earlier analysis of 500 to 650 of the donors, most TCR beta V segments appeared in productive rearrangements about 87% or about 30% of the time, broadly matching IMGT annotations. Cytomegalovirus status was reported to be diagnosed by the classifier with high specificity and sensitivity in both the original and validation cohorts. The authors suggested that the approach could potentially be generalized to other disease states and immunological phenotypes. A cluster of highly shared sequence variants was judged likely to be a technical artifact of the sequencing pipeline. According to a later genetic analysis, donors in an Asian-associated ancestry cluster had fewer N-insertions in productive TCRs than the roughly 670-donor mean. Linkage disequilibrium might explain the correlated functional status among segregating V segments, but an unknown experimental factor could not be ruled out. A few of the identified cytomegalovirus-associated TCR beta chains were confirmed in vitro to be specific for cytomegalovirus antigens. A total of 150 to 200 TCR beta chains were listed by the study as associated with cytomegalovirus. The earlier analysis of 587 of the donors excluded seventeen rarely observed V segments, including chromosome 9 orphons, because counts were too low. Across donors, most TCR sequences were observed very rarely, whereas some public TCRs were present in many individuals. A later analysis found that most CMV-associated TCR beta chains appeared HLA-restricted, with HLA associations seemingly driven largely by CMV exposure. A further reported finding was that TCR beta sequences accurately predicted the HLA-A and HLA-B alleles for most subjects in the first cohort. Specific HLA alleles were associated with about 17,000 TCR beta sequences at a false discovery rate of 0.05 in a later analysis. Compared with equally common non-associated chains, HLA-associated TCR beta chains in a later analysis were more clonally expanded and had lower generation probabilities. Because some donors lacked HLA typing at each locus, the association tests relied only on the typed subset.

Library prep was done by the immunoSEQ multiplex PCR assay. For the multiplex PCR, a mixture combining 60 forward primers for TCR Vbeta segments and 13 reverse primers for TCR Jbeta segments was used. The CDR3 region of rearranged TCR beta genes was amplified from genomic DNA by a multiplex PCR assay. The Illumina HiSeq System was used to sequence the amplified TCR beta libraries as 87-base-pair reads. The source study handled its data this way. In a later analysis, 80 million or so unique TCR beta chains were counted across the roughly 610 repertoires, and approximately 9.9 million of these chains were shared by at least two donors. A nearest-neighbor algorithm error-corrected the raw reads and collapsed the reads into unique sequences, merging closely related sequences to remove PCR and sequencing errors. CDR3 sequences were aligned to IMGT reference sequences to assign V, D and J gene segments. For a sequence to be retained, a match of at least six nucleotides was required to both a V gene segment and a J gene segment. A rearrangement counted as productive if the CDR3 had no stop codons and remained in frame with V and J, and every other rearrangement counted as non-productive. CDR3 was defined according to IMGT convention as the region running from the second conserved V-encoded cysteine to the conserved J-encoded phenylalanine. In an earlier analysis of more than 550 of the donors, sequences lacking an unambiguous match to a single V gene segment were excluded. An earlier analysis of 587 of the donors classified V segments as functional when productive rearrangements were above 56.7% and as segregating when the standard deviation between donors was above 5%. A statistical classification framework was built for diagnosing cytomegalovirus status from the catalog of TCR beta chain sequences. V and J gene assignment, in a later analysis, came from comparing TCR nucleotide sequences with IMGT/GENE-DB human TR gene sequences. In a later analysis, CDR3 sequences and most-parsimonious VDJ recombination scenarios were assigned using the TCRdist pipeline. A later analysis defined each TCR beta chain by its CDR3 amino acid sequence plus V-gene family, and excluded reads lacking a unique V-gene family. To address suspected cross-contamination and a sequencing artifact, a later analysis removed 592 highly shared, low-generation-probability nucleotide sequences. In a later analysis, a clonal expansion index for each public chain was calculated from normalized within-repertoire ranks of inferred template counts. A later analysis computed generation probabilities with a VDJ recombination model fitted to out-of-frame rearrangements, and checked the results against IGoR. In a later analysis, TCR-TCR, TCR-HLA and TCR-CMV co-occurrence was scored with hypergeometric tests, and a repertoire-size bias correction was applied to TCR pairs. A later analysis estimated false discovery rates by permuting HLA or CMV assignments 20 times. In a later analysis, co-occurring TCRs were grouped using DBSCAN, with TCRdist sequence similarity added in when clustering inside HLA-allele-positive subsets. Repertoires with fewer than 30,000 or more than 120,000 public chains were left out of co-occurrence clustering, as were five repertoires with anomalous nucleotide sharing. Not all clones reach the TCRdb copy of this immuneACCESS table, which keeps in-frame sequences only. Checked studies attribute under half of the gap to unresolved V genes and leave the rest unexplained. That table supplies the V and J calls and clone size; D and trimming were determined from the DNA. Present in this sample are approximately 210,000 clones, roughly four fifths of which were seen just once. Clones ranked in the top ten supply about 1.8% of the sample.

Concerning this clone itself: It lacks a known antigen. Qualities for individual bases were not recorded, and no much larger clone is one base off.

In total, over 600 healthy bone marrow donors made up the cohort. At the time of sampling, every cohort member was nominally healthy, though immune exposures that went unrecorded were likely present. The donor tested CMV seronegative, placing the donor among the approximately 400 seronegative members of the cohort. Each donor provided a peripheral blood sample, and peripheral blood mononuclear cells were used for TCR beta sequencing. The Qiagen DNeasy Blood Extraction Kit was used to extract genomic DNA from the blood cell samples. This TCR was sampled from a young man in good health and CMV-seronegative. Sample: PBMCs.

The CDR3 here reads CASRKGWDTEAFF. In nucleotide form, the sequence is TGTGCCAGCAGAAAGGGGTGGGACACTGAAGCTTTCTTT. The sequence is built from TRBV19 and TRBJ1-1; matching of 5 bases hints at TRBD1 as the D gene. The germline V gene (reference sequence) supplies CDR1 LNHDA and CDR2 SQIVND. Measured from the cysteine to the phenylalanine, the CDR3 is 13 residues long. CDR3 DNA only is kept here, 39 bases in frame from base 1. V and J lose 9 bases and 3 bases, and a span of 14 bases separates them.